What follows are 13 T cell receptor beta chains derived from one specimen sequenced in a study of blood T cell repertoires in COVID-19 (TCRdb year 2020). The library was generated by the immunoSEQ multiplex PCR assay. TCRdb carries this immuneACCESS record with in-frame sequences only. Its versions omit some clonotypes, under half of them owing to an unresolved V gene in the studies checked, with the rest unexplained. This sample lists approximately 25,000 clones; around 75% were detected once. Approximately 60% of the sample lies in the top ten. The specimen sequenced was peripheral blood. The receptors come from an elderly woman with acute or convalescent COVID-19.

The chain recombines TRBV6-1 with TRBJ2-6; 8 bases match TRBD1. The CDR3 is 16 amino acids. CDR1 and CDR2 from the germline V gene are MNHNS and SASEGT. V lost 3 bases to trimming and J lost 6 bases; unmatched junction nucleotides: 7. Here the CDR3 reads CASSETGAREANVLTF. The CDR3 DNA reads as TGTGCCAGCAGTGAGACAGGGGCGCGGGAGGCCAACGTCCTGACTTTC.

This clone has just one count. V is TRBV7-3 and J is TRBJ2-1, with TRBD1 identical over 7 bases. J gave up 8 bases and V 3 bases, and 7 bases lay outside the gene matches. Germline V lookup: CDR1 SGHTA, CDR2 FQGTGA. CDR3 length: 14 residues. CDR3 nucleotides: TGTGCCAGCAGCTTTGACAGGGCAGGGGATGAGCAGTTCTTC. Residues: CASSFDRAGDEQFF.

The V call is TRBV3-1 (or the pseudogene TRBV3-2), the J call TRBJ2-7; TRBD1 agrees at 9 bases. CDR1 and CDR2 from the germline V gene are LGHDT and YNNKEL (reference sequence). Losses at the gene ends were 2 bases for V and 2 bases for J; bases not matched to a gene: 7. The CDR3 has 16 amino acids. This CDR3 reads CASSQPPGQGAYEQYF. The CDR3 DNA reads TGTGCCAGCAGCCAACCCCCGGGACAGGGAGCCTACGAGCAGTACTTC.

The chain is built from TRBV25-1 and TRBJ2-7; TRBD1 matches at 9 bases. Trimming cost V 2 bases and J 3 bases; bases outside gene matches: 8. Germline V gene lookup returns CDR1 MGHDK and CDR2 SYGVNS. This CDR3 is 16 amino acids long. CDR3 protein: CASSENPGTGYYEQYF. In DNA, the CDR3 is TGTGCCAGCAGTGAAAACCCCGGGACAGGGTACTACGAGCAGTACTTC.

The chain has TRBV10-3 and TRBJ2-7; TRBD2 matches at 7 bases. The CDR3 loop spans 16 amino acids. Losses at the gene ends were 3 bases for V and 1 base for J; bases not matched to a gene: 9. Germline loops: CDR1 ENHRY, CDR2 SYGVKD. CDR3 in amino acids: CAISERGGTKSYEQYF. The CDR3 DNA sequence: TGTGCCATCAGTGAACGGGGCGGGACTAAATCCTACGAGCAGTACTTC.

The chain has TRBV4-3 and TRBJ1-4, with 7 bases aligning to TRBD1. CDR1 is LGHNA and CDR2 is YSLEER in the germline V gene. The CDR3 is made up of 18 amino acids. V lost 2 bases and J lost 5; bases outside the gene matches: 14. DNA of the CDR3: TGCGCCAGCAGCCAACAAAGACAGGGCCTGTCTCCGAATGAAAAACTGTTTTTT. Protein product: CASSQQRQGLSPNEKLFF.

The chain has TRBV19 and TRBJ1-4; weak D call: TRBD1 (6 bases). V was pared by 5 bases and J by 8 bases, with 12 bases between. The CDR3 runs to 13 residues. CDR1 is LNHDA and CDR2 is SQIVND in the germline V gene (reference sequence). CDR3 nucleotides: TGTGCCAGTAGTGCCAGGGGTTTGGAAAAACTGTTTTTT. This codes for CASSARGLEKLFF.

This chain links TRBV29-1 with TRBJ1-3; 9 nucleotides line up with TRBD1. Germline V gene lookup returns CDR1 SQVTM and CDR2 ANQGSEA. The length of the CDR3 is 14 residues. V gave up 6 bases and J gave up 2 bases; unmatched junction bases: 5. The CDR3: CSVGQGSTGNTIYF. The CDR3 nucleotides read TGCAGCGTCGGACAGGGGTCTACTGGAAACACCATATATTTT.

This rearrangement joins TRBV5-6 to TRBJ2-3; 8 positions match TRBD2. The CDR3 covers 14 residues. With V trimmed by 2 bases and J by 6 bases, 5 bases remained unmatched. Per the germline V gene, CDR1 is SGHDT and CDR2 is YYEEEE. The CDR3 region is CASSFSGIQDTQYF. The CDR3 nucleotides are TGTGCCAGCAGCTTTAGCGGGATACAGGATACGCAGTATTTT.

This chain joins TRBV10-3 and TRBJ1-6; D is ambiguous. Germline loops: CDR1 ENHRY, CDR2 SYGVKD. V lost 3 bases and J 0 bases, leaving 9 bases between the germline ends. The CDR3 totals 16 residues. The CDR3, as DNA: TGTGCCATCAGTGAACTGGAGAGCTCCTATAATTCACCCCTCCACTTT. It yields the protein CAISELESSYNSPLHF.

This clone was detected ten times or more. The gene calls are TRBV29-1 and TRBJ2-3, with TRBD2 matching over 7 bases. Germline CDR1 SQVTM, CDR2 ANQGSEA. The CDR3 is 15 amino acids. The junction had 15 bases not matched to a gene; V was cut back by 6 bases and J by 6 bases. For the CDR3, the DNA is TGCAGCGTCTCCCTTTGGGCGGGAGTTATGGATACGCAGTATTTT. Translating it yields CSVSLWAGVMDTQYF.

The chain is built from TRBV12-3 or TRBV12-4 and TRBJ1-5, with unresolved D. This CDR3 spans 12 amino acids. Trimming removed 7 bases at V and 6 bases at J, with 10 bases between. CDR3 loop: CASTLDVQPQHF. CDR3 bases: TGTGCCAGCACCCTAGACGTTCAGCCCCAGCATTTT.

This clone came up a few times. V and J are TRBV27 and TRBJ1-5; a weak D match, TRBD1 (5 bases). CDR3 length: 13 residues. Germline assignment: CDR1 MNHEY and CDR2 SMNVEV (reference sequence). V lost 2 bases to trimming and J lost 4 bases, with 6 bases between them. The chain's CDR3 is CASSLNRNQPQHF. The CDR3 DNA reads TGTGCCAGCAGTTTAAACAGGAATCAGCCCCAGCATTTT.